The 13 T cell receptor beta chains in this list originate from one sample, sequenced in a study of T cells in Graves' hyperthyroidism and ophthalmopathy. TCR beta CDR3 sequences were amplified from RNA transcripts. During a first-round RT-PCR of the TCR CDR3, the HTBI primer set was used. TCRdb recomputed calls from the multiplex PCR reads with MiXCR, one row per CDR3 protein. This sample has around 350,000 distinct CDR3 sequences, with 15% to 20% found just once. Sequencing input: blood. The source of these receptors is a woman in her 30s with Graves' hyperthyroidism that later progressed to Graves' ophthalmopathy.

With respect to this clonotype: One end of the junction fails to match germline, which may point to a read error. The chain uses TRBV29-1 and TRBJ2-5; D remains unclear. Germline lookup yields CDR1 SQVTM and CDR2 ANQGSEA. The CDR3 has 12 amino acids. The CDR3 loop reads CSALGFGETQCF. The CDR3 coding sequence is TGCAGCGCGCTAGGGTTCGGTGAGACCCAGTGCTTC.

Ten or more counts support this clonotype. The chain recombines TRBV7-9 with TRBJ2-1; D may be TRBD1 (6 bases). The V gene lost 6 bases and the J gene lost 7 bases, with 10 bases spanning the gap. Germline V gives CDR1 SEHNR, CDR2 FQNEAQ (reference sequence). This CDR3 has 12 amino acids. The CDR3 DNA is TGTGCCAGCAGAGCGGACAGTAATGAGCAGTTCTTC. Residues: CASRADSNEQFF.

A few counts support this clonotype. The CDR3 reads CASSLIRTNTGELFF. The DNA for the CDR3 is TGTGCCAGCAGCTTAATCAGGACGAACACCGGGGAGCTGTTTTTT. The rearrangement joins TRBV7-2 to TRBJ2-2, with unresolved D. The CDR3 loop spans 15 amino acids. Looked up from germline, CDR1 is SGHTA and CDR2 is FQGNSA. V was clipped by 2 bases and J by 0 bases, with 7 bases between them.

In this sample, this clonotype turned up a few times. V is TRBV7-9 and J is TRBJ2-7; D is undetermined. CDR1 and CDR2 (germline): SEHNR, FQNEAQ (reference sequence). Deletions cut 6 bases from V and 1 base from J, with 28 bases between. The CDR3 totals 19 residues. CDR3 sequence reads: CASSSPASLNASSSYEQYF. The CDR3 DNA is TGTGCCAGCAGTTCCCCAGCTTCGCTCAACGCCTCTAGTTCCTACGAGCAGTACTTC.

Points on this clonotype: This may come from a read error, since a much larger clone is one base off. The CDR3: CASSLPSGVGTNYKQYF. In nucleotides, the CDR3 is TGTGCCAGCAGTTTACCCTCCGGGGTCGGCACAAACTACAAGCAGTACTTC. The chain joins TRBV28 to TRBJ2-7; tentative D call: TRBD2 (5 bases). Germline CDR1 is MDHEN and CDR2 is SYDVKM. CDR3 length: 17 residues.

This clonotype was counted at least ten times. The chain joins TRBV12-3 or TRBV12-4 to TRBJ1-6; the D is unclear. The ends were cut back, 2 bases at V and 2 bases at J, with 19 bases in the middle. The CDR3 consists of 19 residues. The CDR3 nucleotides read TGTGCCAGCAGTTTAACGGTTTTTGGCGCCTCAACCTATAATTCACCCCTCCACTTT. Amino acid sequence: CASSLTVFGASTYNSPLHF.

The rearrangement links TRBV5-8 to TRBJ2-5; the match to TRBD2 covers 10 bases. CDR1 and CDR2 (germline): SGHTS, YDEGEE. CDR3 length: 15 amino acids. V shed 4 bases, J shed 2 bases, and the junction held 5 bases outside the gene matches. Here the CDR3 DNA reads TGTGCCAGCAGCCTAGGACTAGCGGTACAAGAGACCCAGTACTTC. It is translated as CASSLGLAVQETQYF.

This clonotype was seen only a few times. The chain links TRBV7-9 to TRBJ1-4, with D perhaps TRBD1 (5 bases). Trimming removed 6 bases at V and 7 bases at J, with 15 bases between. The V gene's germline CDR1 is SEHNR and CDR2 FQNEAQ (reference sequence). The CDR3 covers 14 residues. CDR3 loop: CASRLPGETEKLFF. CDR3 DNA: TGTGCCAGCAGGTTACCGGGGGAAACTGAAAAACTGTTTTTT.

The rearrangement joins TRBV7-8 to TRBJ2-7, with TRBD2 matching over 15 bases. CDR3 length equals 19 residues. The junction had 9 bases not matched to a gene; V was cut back by 0 bases and J by 3 bases. Germline V lookup: CDR1 SGHVS, CDR2 FQNEAQ. CDR3 in DNA: TGTGCCAGCAGCTTAGCCGTAGGACTAGCGGGAGGGGGATTCTACGAGCAGTACTTC. Its translation: CASSLAVGLAGGGFYEQYF. The whole variable domain, remainder taken from reference TRBV7-8 and TRBJ2-7, is GAGVSQSPRYKVAKRGQDVALRCDPISGHVSLFWYQQALGQGPEFLTYFQNEAQLDKSGLPSDRFFAERPEGSVSTLKIQRTQQEDSAVYLCASSLAVGLAGGGFYEQYFGPGTRLTVT.

The sample holds many counts of this clonotype. The chain uses TRBV27 and TRBJ2-7; 8 bases map to TRBD1. Germline values: CDR1 MNHEY, CDR2 SMNVEV (reference sequence). The trim removed 6 bases at V and 1 base at J, leaving 8 bases unmatched. This CDR3 is 15 amino acids long. CDR3: CASSLKTGASYEQYF. The CDR3 nucleotides read TGTGCCAGCAGCCTTAAGACAGGGGCGTCCTACGAGCAGTACTTC.

A note on this clonotype: It may be a read error: a sequence one base away is much more abundant. This chain connects TRBV27 to TRBJ2-1; possible D gene TRBD2, 5 bases. The germline V gene has CDR1 MNHEY and CDR2 SMNVEV (reference sequence). The CDR3 is made up of 15 amino acids. The CDR3 nucleotides read TGTGGCAGCACCCCGACTACGAGCTCCTACAATGAGCAGTTCTTC. It encodes CGSTPTTSSYNEQFF.

This clonotype was seen at least ten times. V usage is TRBV5-1 and J usage is TRBJ1-2, with D possibly TRBD1 on 5 matching bases. Trimming pared 0 bases from V and 12 bases from J, leaving 21 bases between. This CDR3 spans 15 amino acids. The germline gives CDR1 SGHRS, CDR2 YFSETQ. CDR3 in DNA: TGCGCCAGCAGCTTGGATAGGAGGGGCCGTTTAAGCGACACCTTC. Protein: CASSLDRRGRLSDTF.

This clonotype was seen a handful of times. The chain combines TRBV6-1 with TRBJ1-1, with 10 bases matching TRBD1. The V segment lost 5 bases and the J segment 0 bases; nucleotides outside the gene matches: 12. The germline V gene has CDR1 MNHNS and CDR2 SASEGT. CDR3 length equals 18 residues. The CDR3 DNA is TGTGCCAGCAGTCTCCCAAGGACAGGGGGTGGGCTGAACACTGAAGCTTTCTTT. Translated: CASSLPRTGGGLNTEAFF.